This T cell receptor (beta chain) was recorded in a study of T cells after yellow fever vaccination. TCRdb processed the 5' RACE reads anew with MiXCR; each CDR3 protein has one entry. The profile covers 300,000 to 400,000 distinct CDR3 sequences, with roughly 8.7% appearing a single time and over 15% taken by the ten largest. Trimming took off 4 bases at V and 0 bases at J, with 12 bases between the two ends. The CDR3 contains 14 residues. CDR1 is SQVTM and CDR2 is ANQGSEA in the germline V gene. Regarding this clonotype: Its matching antigen is unknown.

Overall study findings and caveats: At around 96% for CD4 and approximately 89% for CD8, most primary-vaccination clones showed up again after the booster.

The rearrangement uses TRBV29-1 and TRBJ1-1, with a possible D match to TRBD1 (6 bases). The sequence was collected from a man between 18 and 35 years old who received the YFV17D yellow fever vaccine. The specimen comprised PBMCs, sampled on the day of the first yellow fever vaccination. The DNA for the CDR3 is TGCAGCGTTGCAATGGACAGCATGAACACTGAAGCTTTCTTT. Protein product: CSVAMDSMNTEAFF.